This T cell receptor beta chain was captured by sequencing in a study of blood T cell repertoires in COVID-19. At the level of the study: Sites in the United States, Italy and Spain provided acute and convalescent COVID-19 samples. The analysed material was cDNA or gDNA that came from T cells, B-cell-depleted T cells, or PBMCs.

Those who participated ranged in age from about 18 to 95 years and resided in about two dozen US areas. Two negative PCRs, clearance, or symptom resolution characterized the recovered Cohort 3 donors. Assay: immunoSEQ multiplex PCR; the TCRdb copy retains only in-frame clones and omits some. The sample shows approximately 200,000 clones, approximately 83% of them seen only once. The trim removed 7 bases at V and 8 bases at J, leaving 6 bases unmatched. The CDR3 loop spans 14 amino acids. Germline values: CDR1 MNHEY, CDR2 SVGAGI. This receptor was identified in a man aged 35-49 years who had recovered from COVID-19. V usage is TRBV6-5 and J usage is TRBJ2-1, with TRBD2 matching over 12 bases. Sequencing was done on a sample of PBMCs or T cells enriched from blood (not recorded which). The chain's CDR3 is CASNPSGGADEQFF. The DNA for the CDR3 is TGTGCCAGCAACCCTAGCGGGGGGGCAGATGAGCAGTTCTTC.